Below are 15 T cell receptor beta chains sequenced from a single sample in a study of blood T cell repertoires in COVID-19. Method: immunoSEQ multiplex PCR; TCRdb's copy keeps in-frame clones and lacks some. The repertoire holds around 160,000 clones, roughly 89% seen once, with approximately 10% in the top ten. The sequenced material came from peripheral blood. The receptors stem from a woman in her sixties or seventies with COVID-19, enrolled during active disease.

The V call is TRBV5-1, the J call TRBJ1-6, with 9 positions matching TRBD1. The V gene's germline CDR1 is SGHRS and CDR2 YFSETQ. V was pared by 0 bases and J by 3 bases, with 10 bases of the junction left unmatched. This CDR3 contains 19 residues. CDR3 amino acids: CASSLAGQGANLYNSPLHF. Here the CDR3 DNA reads TGCGCCAGCAGCTTGGCGGGACAGGGTGCCAATCTCTATAATTCACCCCTCCACTTT.

The chain employs TRBV6-1 and TRBJ1-5; D perhaps matches TRBD1 (5 bases). There are 15 residues in the CDR3. The germline V and J ends were trimmed by 1 base and 1 base, with 8 bases remaining between them. Looked up from germline, CDR1 is MNHNS and CDR2 is SASEGT. The CDR3 DNA follows: TGTGCCAGCAGTGAAGGGGGGGGAAGCAATCAGCCCCAGCATTTT. Protein product: CASSEGGGSNQPQHF.

The rearrangement uses TRBV3-1 (or the pseudogene TRBV3-2) and TRBJ2-1; D gene unclear. In germline, CDR1 is LGHDT, CDR2 YNNKEL (reference sequence). The V and J ends lost 1 base and 0 bases respectively, with 10 bases between them. This CDR3 contains 16 residues. CDR3 DNA sequence: TGTGCCAGCAGCCAAGGTTCAAAGAGCTCCTACAATGAGCAGTTCTTC. It encodes CASSQGSKSSYNEQFF.

The chain joins TRBV20-1 to TRBJ2-3; 8 nucleotides match TRBD2. The V gene end was trimmed by 3 bases and the J gene end by 5 bases; junction bases not matched to a gene: 7. This CDR3 spans 14 amino acids. CDR1 is DFQATT, CDR2 SNEGSKA, per germline (reference sequence). CDR3 protein: CSASLTGGRDTQYF. The CDR3 DNA follows: TGCAGTGCTAGTTTGACGGGGGGGCGAGATACGCAGTATTTT.

The chain has TRBV28 and TRBJ1-4; TRBD1 matches at 9 bases. V shed 3 bases and J 5 bases; nucleotides not matched to a gene: 4. Germline V gene lookup returns CDR1 MDHEN and CDR2 SYDVKM. The CDR3 sequence is 15 residues long. The CDR3 spells CASSFLGTGNEKLFF. The CDR3 DNA sequence: TGTGCCAGCAGTTTTTTAGGGACAGGGAATGAAAAACTGTTTTTT.

The V gene is TRBV29-1, the J gene TRBJ2-3; 8 bases line up with TRBD2. CDR1 is SQVTM, CDR2 ANQGSEA, per germline. The CDR3 has 14 residues. Unmatched junction bases numbered 7, after V lost 4 bases and J lost 4 bases. As DNA, the CDR3 is TGCAGCGTTGTTGTGCACGGGGGGGCAGATACGCAGTATTTT. It codes for CSVVVHGGADTQYF.

The chain uses TRBV5-1 and TRBJ2-5; 13 nucleotides align to TRBD2. The V gene's germline CDR1 is SGHRS and CDR2 YFSETQ. This CDR3 is 16 amino acids long. The V and J ends lost 4 bases and 4 bases, in that order; junction bases with no gene match: 7. CDR3 sequence (DNA): TGCGCCAGCAGCCCTGGGACTAGCGGGGTGGGAGAGACCCAGTACTTC. It is translated as CASSPGTSGVGETQYF.

This clone was seen only once. The V gene is TRBV2, the J gene TRBJ2-5, with D perhaps TRBD1 (5 bases). V was pared by 4 bases and J by 2 bases, with 11 bases between. This CDR3 has 14 amino acids. Germline CDR1 and CDR2: SNHLY and FYNNEI. CDR3 sequence (DNA): TGTGCCAGCAGTGTTAGACAGCTACAAGAGACCCAGTACTTC. This translates into CASSVRQLQETQYF.

V and J are TRBV14 and TRBJ1-1, with 7 bases fitting TRBD1. Losses at the gene ends were 3 bases for V and 8 bases for J; bases not matched to a gene: 6. The germline gives CDR1 SGHDN, CDR2 FVKESK. The CDR3 length is 13 residues. CDR3 amino acids: CASSQARGVEAFF. CDR3 DNA sequence: TGTGCCAGCAGCCAGGCCAGGGGGGTAGAAGCTTTCTTT.

The chain uses TRBV5-1 and TRBJ1-3; 7 bases line up with TRBD1. CDR3 size: 18 residues. Losses at the gene ends were 0 bases for V and 0 bases for J; bases not matched to a gene: 9. Germline V gives CDR1 SGHRS, CDR2 YFSETQ. CDR3 region: CASSLERQGSHSGNTIYF. The CDR3 nucleotides read TGCGCCAGCAGCTTGGAAAGACAGGGATCACACTCTGGAAACACCATATATTTT.

In this sample, this clone turned up once. The V gene is TRBV5-8, the J gene TRBJ2-2; D is unclear. This CDR3 contains 14 residues. Germline V gives CDR1 SGHTS, CDR2 YDEGEE. Trimming removed 0 bases from V and 3 bases from J, with 6 bases in between. Here the CDR3 reads CASSLVPYTGELFF. CDR3 DNA sequence: TGTGCCAGCAGCTTGGTTCCGTACACCGGGGAGCTGTTTTTT.

This chain uses TRBV18 with TRBJ1-2; no clear D gene. Trimming took 2 bases from V and 3 from J, leaving 10 bases between them. Germline V CDR1 and CDR2: KGHSH, LQKENI. The CDR3 runs 14 residues. The CDR3 loop reads CASSPGLSDYGYTF. Here the CDR3 DNA reads TGTGCCAGCTCACCAGGGCTATCTGACTATGGCTACACCTTC.

V is TRBV5-1 and J is TRBJ1-6; 11 bases are shared with TRBD1. The CDR3 is made up of 15 amino acids. Germline loops: CDR1 SGHRS, CDR2 YFSETQ. J lost 7 bases, V lost 4 bases, and 4 bases had no gene match. CDR3 region: CASSSGTGGNSPLHF. CDR3 DNA: TGCGCCAGCAGCAGCGGGACAGGGGGGAATTCACCCCTCCACTTT. Drawing the rest from reference TRBV5-1 and TRBJ1-6, the complete variable domain is KAGVTQTPRYLIKTRGQQVTLSCSPISGHRSVSWYQQTPGQGLQFLFEYFSETQRNKGNFPGRFSGRQFSNSRSEMNVSTLELGDSALYLCASSSGTGGNSPLHFGNGTRLTVT.

V usage is TRBV6-6 and J usage is TRBJ1-2; 10 nucleotides align to TRBD1. The germline V gene has CDR1 MNHNY and CDR2 SVGAGI (reference sequence). The V gene end was trimmed by 5 bases and the J gene end by 8 bases; junction bases not matched to a gene: 5. The length of the CDR3 is 13 residues. The DNA of the CDR3 is TGTGCCAGCAGTCGACAGGGGGCGTACGGCTACACCTTC. This encodes CASSRQGAYGYTF.

This chain uses TRBV7-2 with TRBJ2-5; 10 nucleotides line up with TRBD2. V lost 2 bases, J lost 4 bases, and 10 bases stayed unmatched. The CDR3 contains 17 residues. Germline V gene lookup returns CDR1 SGHTA and CDR2 FQGNSA. CDR3 DNA: TGTGCCAGCAGCTTAAGGAGGGCTAGCGGGGGCCGAGAGACCCAGTACTTC. This encodes CASSLRRASGGRETQYF.